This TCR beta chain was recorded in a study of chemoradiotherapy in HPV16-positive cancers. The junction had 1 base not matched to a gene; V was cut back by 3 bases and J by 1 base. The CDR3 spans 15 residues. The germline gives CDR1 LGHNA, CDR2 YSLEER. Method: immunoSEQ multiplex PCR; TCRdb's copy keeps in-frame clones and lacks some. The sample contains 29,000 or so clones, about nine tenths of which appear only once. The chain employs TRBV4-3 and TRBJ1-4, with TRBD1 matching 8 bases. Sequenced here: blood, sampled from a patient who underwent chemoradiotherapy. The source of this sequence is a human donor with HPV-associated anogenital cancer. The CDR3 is CASSHGTGTNEKLFF. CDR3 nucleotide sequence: TGCGCCAGCAGCCACGGGACAGGAACTAATGAAAAACTGTTTTTT.